The present T cell receptor (beta chain) was sequenced within a study of identical twins. One entry per CDR3 protein results from TCRdb running MiXCR on the 5' RACE reads. The table records approximately 530,000 distinct CDR3 sequences, approximately 20% of them present only once. Trimming shortened V by 6 bases and J by 0 bases, and 11 bases separated the two germline ends. This CDR3 comprises 14 residues. CDR1 and CDR2 from the germline V gene are MNHNS and SASEGT. Study-wide results and caveats: Insertions were fewer in abundant cord blood beta clonotypes, whereas memory repertoires showed none of this pattern.

A remark on this clonotype: Antigen unknown.

These data also formed part of another study, on yellow fever vaccine responses in identical twins.

Sequencing input: CD4+ T cells sorted from blood. The chain employs TRBV6-1 and TRBJ1-1; D call uncertain. The clonotype was recovered from a woman aged 18-29 years in good health. The CDR3 DNA follows: TGTGCCAGCAGAAGGGAAAACATGAACACTGAAGCTTTCTTT. Residues: CASRRENMNTEAFF.